A selection of T cell receptor beta chains follows, all from one sample in a study of T-cell memory formation after mild COVID-19. TCRdb redid the calling of the 5' RACE reads with MiXCR, one entry per CDR3 protein. The profile shows about 470,000 distinct CDR3 sequences, roughly 20% of them singletons. The sequenced sample consisted of PBMCs or a T cell subset sorted from them (not recorded which). The receptors derive from an adult woman who had mild COVID-19 (a few samples of this study predate the infection). Cell type and time point are not known. Both conserved end residues are part of each CDR3. D genes are given only for firm matches. Some rows have no size entry. The others give once, few or many, or a class for an expanded clone.

>TRBJ1-1|TRBV7-9|.|.
CASSLTGEAFF
TGTGCCAGCAGTCTAACAGGGGAAGCTTTCTTT
>TRBJ2-1|TRBV9|TRBD1|once
CASSAQTLGTGGTKEQFF
TGTGCCAGCAGCGCGCAGACCCTAGGGACAGGGGGTACTAAGGAGCAGTTCTTC
>TRBJ2-1|TRBV20-1|.|few
CSARGTPYNEQFF
TGCAGTGCTAGAGGCACCCCCTACAATGAGCAGTTCTTC
>TRBJ2-2|TRBV30|TRBD1|few
CAWKGAVNTGELFF
TGTGCCTGGAAGGGGGCGGTGAACACCGGGGAGCTGTTTTTT
>TRBJ2-1|TRBV9|TRBD2|few
CASSPPGLAVYNEQFF
TGTGCCAGCAGCCCTCCGGGACTAGCGGTATACAATGAGCAGTTCTTC
>TRBJ2-2|TRBV11-2|TRBD2|.
CASSPRLAGGSNTGELFF
TGTGCCAGCAGCCCCCGCCTGGCGGGGGGCTCGAACACCGGGGAGCTGTTTTTT
>TRBJ2-3|TRBV29-1|TRBD2|many
CSVGTSGYTDTQYF
TGCAGCGTTGGGACTAGCGGGTACACAGATACGCAGTATTTT
>TRBJ1-2|TRBV6-5|.|.
CASSPRGEVYGYTF
TGTGCCAGCAGTCCGCGGGGGGAAGTCTATGGCTACACCTTC
>TRBJ2-7|TRBV7-6|TRBD1|.
CASSLDAGQDYEQYF
TGTGCCAGCAGCTTGGATGCCGGACAGGACTACGAGCAGTACTTC
>TRBJ1-1|TRBV20-1|.|few
CSARPVWTENTEAFF
TGCAGTGCTAGACCCGTCTGGACGGAGAACACTGAAGCTTTCTTT
>TRBJ2-7|TRBV4-1|TRBD2|.
CASSQAAGTSGGRSYEQYF
TGCGCCAGCAGCCAAGCCGCAGGGACTAGCGGGGGGCGCTCCTACGAGCAGTACTTC
>TRBJ2-5|TRBV27|.|few
CASRQLAVGLETQYF
TGTGCCAGCAGACAACTAGCCGTGGGTTTAGAGACCCAGTACTTC
>TRBJ2-3|TRBV3-1|TRBD2|.
CASSQTSGPSTDTQYF
TGTGCCAGCAGCCAAACTAGCGGGCCCAGCACAGATACGCAGTATTTT
>TRBJ1-1|TRBV15|TRBD1|.
CATSRDLRTGNNNTEAFF
TGTGCCACCAGCAGAGATCTCCGGACAGGGAATAACAACACTGAAGCTTTCTTT
>TRBJ2-7|TRBV9|.|few
CASSAGTTAEQYF
TGTGCCAGCAGCGCCGGGACCACGGCCGAGCAGTACTTC
>TRBJ2-3|TRBV6-2/TRBV6-3|.|.
CASSYSRGAVTDTQYF
TGTGCCAGCAGTTACTCTAGGGGGGCCGTTACAGATACGCAGTATTTT
>TRBJ2-1|TRBV12-3/TRBV12-4|TRBD2|.
CASSFYSLAGGNEQFF
TGTGCCAGCAGTTTCTACTCACTAGCGGGAGGTAATGAGCAGTTCTTC
>TRBJ2-3|TRBV12-3/TRBV12-4|.|many
CASSPASRTDTQYF
TGTGCCAGCAGCCCGGCTAGCCGCACAGATACGCAGTATTTT
>TRBJ2-5|TRBV11-2|.|.
CASSRGHELAFQETQYF
TGTGCCAGCAGCCGGGGCCACGAACTCGCATTCCAAGAGACCCAGTACTTC
>TRBJ2-2|TRBV7-9|TRBD1|few
CASSPDRGRTGELFF
TGTGCCAGCAGTCCTGACAGGGGAAGGACCGGGGAGCTGTTTTTT
>TRBJ2-1|TRBV9|.|.
CASSGGHEQFF
TGTGCCAGCAGCGGTGGCCATGAGCAGTTCTTC
>TRBJ1-1|TRBV20-1|.|few
CSARRTWIRGSTEAFF
TGCAGTGCTAGGAGAACGTGGATCCGGGGCTCCACTGAAGCTTTCTTT
>TRBJ2-7|TRBV4-1|TRBD1|few
CASSLKDRSPYEQYF
TGCGCCAGCAGCCTTAAGGACAGGTCCCCCTACGAGCAGTACTTC
>TRBJ2-5|TRBV9|.|.
CASSVGGYGQETQYF
TGTGCCAGCAGCGTAGGTGGATACGGGCAAGAGACCCAGTACTTC
>TRBJ2-3|TRBV7-8|.|many
CASSLGRRDTQYF
TGTGCCAGCAGCTTAGGACGACGGGATACGCAGTATTTT
>TRBJ2-1|TRBV5-1|TRBD1|few
CASSWTGVYNEQFF
TGCGCCAGCAGCTGGACAGGGGTCTACAATGAGCAGTTCTTC
>TRBJ1-1|TRBV12-5|TRBD1|.
CASGLAQGGTEAFF
TGTGCTAGTGGTTTGGCGCAGGGGGGAACTGAAGCTTTCTTT
>TRBJ2-2|TRBV6-1|.|.
CASRGPHRAGELFF
TGTGCCAGCAGAGGACCTCATCGGGCCGGGGAGCTGTTTTTT
>TRBJ2-7|TRBV20-1|.|few
CSAAPNYEQYF
TGCAGTGCCGCACCCAACTACGAGCAGTACTTC
>TRBJ2-7|TRBV19|.|.
CASSPPGLYEQYF
TGTGCCAGTAGTCCACCGGGACTCTACGAGCAGTACTTC
>TRBJ2-3|TRBV18|.|few
CASSPTRRQSPDTQYF
TGTGCCAGCTCCCCCACTAGACGACAGAGCCCAGATACGCAGTATTTT
>TRBJ2-3|TRBV12-3/TRBV12-4|.|.
CASSISQQGDTQYF
TGTGCCAGCAGTATCTCGCAACAGGGTGATACGCAGTATTTT
>TRBJ1-1|TRBV5-4|.|.
CASSGSGGNTEAFF
TGTGCCAGCAGCGGTTCCGGGGGGAACACTGAAGCTTTCTTT
>TRBJ2-1|TRBV4-2|.|few
CASSQGTLGSGSSSYNEQFF
TGTGCCAGCAGCCAAGGCACTTTGGGGAGTGGTTCCAGCTCCTACAATGAGCAGTTCTTC
>TRBJ2-7|TRBV7-8|TRBD1|many
CASSIGQGSYEQYF
TGTGCCAGCAGCATTGGACAGGGCAGCTACGAGCAGTACTTC
>TRBJ2-3|TRBV15|TRBD2|once
CATSSRAGGSTDTQYF
TGTGCCACCAGCAGTAGAGCGGGGGGGAGCACAGATACGCAGTATTTT